The rows below give T cell receptor beta chains drawn from one sample of a study of T cells after yellow fever vaccination. TCRdb used MiXCR to reprocess the 5' RACE reads, holding one entry per CDR3 protein. The sample contains around 15,000 distinct CDR3 sequences, approximately 4% of which appear only once. The input for sequencing was PBMCs, either bulk or a sorted T-cell subset (CD4+, CD8+, memory, or dextramer-sorted; not recorded which), taken 15 days after the yellow fever booster vaccination. These receptors all stem from a man between 25 and 39 years old who received the YFV17D yellow fever vaccine. CDR3s include the opening cysteine and the closing phenylalanine or tryptophan. D genes are given only for firm matches. Clone size appears in some rows only: once, few, many, or a class for an expanded clone.

>many|TRBV27|TRBJ2-2|TRBD1
CASSLGLGQDGWTGELFF
TGTGCCAGCAGTTTAGGCCTGGGACAGGACGGCTGGACCGGGGAGCTGTTTTTT
>-|TRBV6-1|TRBJ2-3|-
CASSGPSTDTQYF
TGTGCCAGTTCGGGACCTAGCACAGATACGCAGTATTTT
>many|TRBV5-1|TRBJ2-1|-
CASSLMESGIYNEQFF
TGCGCCAGCAGCTTGATGGAGTCAGGGATATACAATGAGCAGTTCTTC
>many|TRBV4-3|TRBJ2-3|-
CASSLLPTDTQYF
TGCGCCAGCAGCCTCCTGCCCACAGATACGCAGTATTTT
>many|TRBV5-1|TRBJ2-1|-
CASSLADSYNEQFF
TGCGCCAGCAGCTTGGCGGACAGCTACAATGAGCAGTTCTTC
>medium-sized|TRBV7-9|TRBJ2-1|-
CASSLPGTPHNEQFF
TGTGCCAGCAGCTTACCCGGGACCCCACACAATGAGCAGTTCTTC
>many|TRBV28|TRBJ2-1|-
CASSFRGLTYYNEQFF
TGTGCCAGCAGTTTTAGAGGTCTTACTTACTACAATGAGCAGTTCTTC
>many|TRBV7-6|TRBJ2-3|TRBD2
CASTETSVLGANTQYF
TGTGCCAGCACCGAGACTAGCGTTTTGGGTGCGAATACGCAGTATTTT
>medium-sized|TRBV7-2|TRBJ2-1|-
CASSLATAYPLSSYNEQFF
TGTGCCAGCAGCTTAGCCACAGCATATCCTTTGAGCTCCTACAATGAGCAGTTCTTC
>-|TRBV4-2|TRBJ2-1|-
CAMSPGRGSNEQFF
TGTGCCATGAGCCCCGGGCGGGGCAGCAATGAGCAGTTCTTC
>many|TRBV28|TRBJ2-1|-
CASSSRKRGNEQFF
TGTGCCAGCAGTTCTCGTAAACGGGGCAATGAGCAGTTCTTC
>-|TRBV5-3|TRBJ2-3|TRBD1
CARSLARDRATDTQYF
TGTGCCAGAAGCTTGGCCCGGGACAGGGCCACAGATACGCAGTATTTT
>medium-sized|TRBV7-9|TRBJ2-1|-
CASIPGTNENEQFF
TGTGCCAGCATCCCCGGGACAAACGAGAATGAGCAGTTCTTC
>many|TRBV18|TRBJ2-6|TRBD1
CASSPPGTVSGANVLTF
TGTGCCAGCTCACCACCGGGGACAGTTTCTGGGGCCAACGTCCTGACTTTC
>medium-sized|TRBV14|TRBJ2-1|-
CASSQTGAWNEQFF
TGTGCCAGCAGCCAAACGGGAGCTTGGAATGAGCAGTTCTTC
>many|TRBV29-1|TRBJ1-2|TRBD1
CSVLNGQGDYGYTF
TGCAGCGTGCTCAACGGACAGGGTGACTATGGCTACACCTTC
>many|TRBV11-2|TRBJ2-1|-
CASSLDHQGSLNEQFF
TGTGCCAGCAGCTTAGATCACCAGGGTAGCCTCAATGAGCAGTTCTTC
>many|TRBV7-2|TRBJ2-1|TRBD2
CASSLSRTRGQFF
TGTGCCAGCAGCTTAAGCAGGACTAGGGGGCAGTTCTTC
>many|TRBV9|TRBJ2-3|-
CASSVASSTDTQYF
TGTGCCAGCAGCGTGGCATCTAGCACAGATACGCAGTATTTT
>many|TRBV19|TRBJ2-6|-
CASSIDREGGGFGANVLTF
TGTGCCAGTAGTATAGATCGTGAGGGAGGGGGCTTTGGGGCCAACGTCCTGACTTTC
>many|TRBV20-1|TRBJ2-3|TRBD2
CCARLLAGGPRDTQYF
TGCTGTGCTAGATTACTAGCGGGAGGGCCGAGGGATACGCAGTATTTT
>-|TRBV7-9|TRBJ2-7|-
CASSSASYEQYF
TGTGCCAGCAGCTCCGCATCTTACGAGCAGTACTTC